This TCR beta chain was found in a study of shared clonotypes between healthy human individuals. The study, taken as a whole, reports: A handful of donors held approximately 4.5% of naive CD4 clonotypes in common. An effect of sequencing depth on clonotype sharing among donors was expected.

The study separated CD4+ cells into CD45RA+ naive and CD45RA-negative memory subsets. Of note for this clone: Its antigen remains unidentified.

Clones were sequenced by immunoSEQ multiplex PCR, and TCRdb holds only the in-frame ones, with some missing. The sample holds some 1 million clones, 75% seen once. Trimming removed 4 bases from V and 0 bases from J, with 13 bases in between. The length of the CDR3 is 16 residues. Germline loops: CDR1 MNHNS, CDR2 SASEGT. Sequenced: memory CD4+ T cells sorted from blood. Subset meaning: CD45RA-negative fraction. The sequence was obtained from a man between 18 and 29 years old in good health. This rearrangement joins TRBV6-1 to TRBJ1-5, with a tentative D call TRBD1 (6 bases). In nucleotides, the CDR3 is TGTGCCAGCAGTGGCCGACAGGACTATAGCAATCAGCCCCAGCATTTT. Translated, it gives CASSGRQDYSNQPQHF.